This T cell receptor (beta chain) appears in the sequencing data of a study of blood T cell repertoires in COVID-19. Study as a whole: The United States, Italy and Spain were the sources of the acute and convalescent COVID-19 samples. From T cells, B-cell-depleted T cells, or PBMCs came the material, which was cDNA or gDNA.

In the study's own analysis: Estimates of nucleated cell counts were drawn from the amplification of reference gene primers. TCRdb keeps only in-frame clones here, not all; method: immunoSEQ multiplex PCR. The V and J calls and clone size are taken from that table; D and trimming were inferred from the DNA. The repertoire has some 47,000 clones, 89% of them found once; the top ten carry roughly 5%. Input material: peripheral blood. This clonotype was obtained from a man aged 55 to 70 with active COVID-19.

For the CDR3, the DNA is TGTGCCAGCAGTCTAAATTACGAGCAGTACTTC. It encodes CASSLNYEQYF. The rearrangement joins TRBV12-3 or TRBV12-4 to TRBJ2-7; the D is unclear. The CDR3 spans 11 residues. The V and J ends lost 5 bases and 4 bases respectively, with 6 bases between them.